Listed here are 25 T cell receptor beta chains from one sample, sequenced in a study of blood T cell repertoires in COVID-19. Assay used: immunoSEQ multiplex PCR; TCRdb lists only in-frame clones, some missing. The sample has about 39,000 clones, 85% to 90% seen once. Sequenced input: peripheral blood. The receptors stem from a man between 60 and 75 years old with acute or convalescent COVID-19.

CDR3 bases: TGTGCCAGCTCACAGGGGAACAATCAGCCCCAGCATTTT. Translation: CASSQGNNQPQHF. The chain uses TRBV18 and TRBJ1-5, with D possibly being TRBD1 (5 bases). Trimming stripped 4 bases from V and 3 bases from J, with 7 bases between. Germline-derived CDR1 and CDR2 are KGHSH and LQKENI. The CDR3 spans 13 residues. Variable domain in full (rest from reference TRBV18 and TRBJ1-5): NAGVMQNPRHLVRRRGQEARLRCSPMKGHSHVYWYRQLPEEGLKFMVYLQKENIIDESGMPKERFSAEFPKEGPSILRIQQVVRGDSAAYFCASSQGNNQPQHFGDGTRLSIL.

This clone was seen just once. V and J are TRBV12-3 or TRBV12-4 and TRBJ1-1; no reliable D call. There are 13 residues in the CDR3. The V end lost 8 bases, the J end lost 0 bases, and 10 bases lay between the germline ends. CDR3 DNA sequence: TGTGCCAGCGGTGCGGCGGTGAACACTGAAGCTTTCTTT. This codes for CASGAAVNTEAFF.

A few counts support this clone. This chain links TRBV7-9 with TRBJ2-3; 10 positions match TRBD1. The CDR3 extends over 16 amino acids. Trimming took 5 bases from V and 6 from J; bases not matched to a gene: 11. Germline V gives CDR1 SEHNR, CDR2 FQNEAQ (reference sequence). For the CDR3, the DNA is TGTGCCAGCAGCCCAAGGGACAGGGGCCCCAGGGATACGCAGTATTTT. It is translated as CASSPRDRGPRDTQYF.

The chain is built from TRBV10-3 and TRBJ1-1, with D perhaps TRBD1 (6 bases). The germline CDR1 and CDR2 sequences are ENHRY and SYGVKD. This CDR3 is 14 amino acids long. Trimming stripped 10 bases from V and 11 bases from J, with 26 bases between. In nucleotides, the CDR3 is TGTGCCACCGGTTCCGGGACACCCCGTCTGCAGGCTTTCTTT. Residues: CATGSGTPRLQAFF.

This chain links TRBV2 with TRBJ1-2; weak D call: TRBD1 (6 bases). Trimming removed 2 bases at V and 7 bases at J, with 8 bases between. The CDR3 runs 12 residues. CDR1 SNHLY and CDR2 FYNNEI come from the germline V gene. The CDR3 nucleotides read TGTGCCAGCAGTGAACCCAGGGGTGGCTACACCTTC. It codes for CASSEPRGGYTF.

The rearrangement links TRBV28 to TRBJ1-2; maybe TRBD1 (6 bases). The germline V gene has CDR1 MDHEN and CDR2 SYDVKM. The CDR3 contains 12 residues. Between the trimmed V and J ends, which lost 8 bases and 3 bases, there was a span of 10 bases. CDR3 residues: CASVRGDYGYTF. The CDR3 DNA follows: TGTGCCAGCGTCAGGGGCGACTATGGCTACACCTTC.

The V call is TRBV6-5, the J call TRBJ1-1; 10 bases fit TRBD1. J gave up 7 bases and V 6 bases, and 5 bases lay outside the gene matches. The CDR3 totals 13 residues. Germline CDR1 MNHEY, CDR2 SVGAGI. CDR3 bases: TGTGCCAGCAGCGACAGGGGGCGCGGTGAAGCTTTCTTT. It specifies CASSDRGRGEAFF.

The J gene is TRBJ2-5, the V gene TRBV2; TRBD1 matches 10 bases. The CDR3 has 15 residues. With V trimmed by 5 bases and J by 2 bases, 5 bases remained unmatched. Germline V gives CDR1 SNHLY, CDR2 FYNNEI. The CDR3 nucleotides are TGTGCCAGCAGTCCCGGGACAGGGGTGCAAGAGACCCAGTACTTC. It specifies CASSPGTGVQETQYF.

This clone is a singleton in its sample. CDR3 nucleotides: TGTGCCAGCAGTTATCCGGGGAGTTCACCCCTCCACTTT. It specifies CASSYPGSSPLHF. J is TRBJ1-6 and V is TRBV28; D is unresolved. There are 13 residues in the CDR3. V dropped 4 bases and J dropped 9 bases, with 10 bases sitting between them. CDR1 is MDHEN, CDR2 SYDVKM, per germline.

V gene TRBV5-1 combines with J gene TRBJ2-5; D is possibly TRBD1 (6 bases). The CDR3 is 15 residues long. The germline V and J ends were trimmed by 0 bases and 2 bases, with 11 bases remaining between them. Germline-derived CDR1 and CDR2 are SGHRS and YFSETQ. The CDR3 coding sequence is TGCGCCAGCAGCTTGGGGTGGACAGAGCAAGAGACCCAGTACTTC. Amino acid sequence: CASSLGWTEQETQYF.

V usage is TRBV15 and J usage is TRBJ2-1; 8 bases map to TRBD1. The trim removed 2 bases at V and 6 bases at J, leaving 12 bases unmatched. Per the germline V gene, CDR1 is LNHNV and CDR2 is YYDKDF (reference sequence). The CDR3 loop spans 17 amino acids. CDR3 DNA: TGTGCCACCAGCAGACCCGGACGAACAGGGGGAGGCAATGAGCAGTTCTTC. This encodes CATSRPGRTGGGNEQFF. The variable domain in full, completed from reference TRBV15 and TRBJ2-1, reads DAMVIQNPRYQVTQFGKPVTLSCSQTLNHNVMYWYQQKSSQAPKLLFHYYDKDFNNEADTPDNFQSRRPNTSFCFLDIRSPGLGDTAMYLCATSRPGRTGGGNEQFFGPGTRLTVL.

J is TRBJ1-6 and V is TRBV4-2, with D maybe TRBD1 (5 bases). Germline V gene data show CDR1 as LGHNA and CDR2 as YNFKEQ. Trimming pared 0 bases from V and 6 bases from J, leaving 12 bases between. The CDR3 length is 16 residues. This chain's CDR3 is CASSQDVQGTNSPLHF. The CDR3 DNA sequence: TGTGCCAGCAGCCAAGACGTCCAGGGTACTAATTCACCCCTCCACTTT.

The chain links TRBV7-3 to TRBJ1-1; unclear D gene. Germline lookup yields CDR1 SGHTA and CDR2 FQGTGA. The ends were cut back, 0 bases at V and 1 base at J, with 6 bases in the middle. The length of the CDR3 is 14 residues. In DNA form, the CDR3 reads TGTGCCAGCAGCTTAACAGCTGCGAACACTGAAGCTTTCTTT. Its translation is CASSLTAANTEAFF. The entire variable domain, with the rest obtained from reference TRBV7-3 and TRBJ1-1, is as follows: GAGVSQTPSNKVTEKGKYVELRCDPISGHTALYWYRQSLGQGPEFLIYFQGTGAADDSGLPNDRFFAVRPEGSVSTLKIQRTERGDSAVYLCASSLTAANTEAFFGQGTRLTVV.

This chain uses TRBV6-5 with TRBJ2-7, with TRBD2 identical over 9 bases. Germline CDR1 reads MNHEY; CDR2 reads SVGAGI. CDR3 length equals 16 residues. The V and J ends lost 2 bases and 2 bases, in that order; junction bases with no gene match: 7. The CDR3 loop reads CASSYGVAGGTYEQYF. CDR3 coding DNA: TGTGCCAGCAGTTACGGCGTGGCGGGGGGGACCTACGAGCAGTACTTC.

The V and J genes are TRBV19 and TRBJ2-2; TRBD2 matches at 7 bases. V shed 7 bases and J 0 bases; nucleotides not matched to a gene: 2. Germline V gives CDR1 LNHDA, CDR2 SQIVND (reference sequence). The CDR3 runs 14 residues. DNA for the CDR3: TGTGCCAGTATGCGGGAGCCGAACACCGGGGAGCTGTTTTTT. It specifies CASMREPNTGELFF.

The CDR3 DNA reads as TGTGCCAGTCGCAGGGGAGAGAGTGGAAACACCATATATTTT. This sequence encodes CASRRGESGNTIYF. The chain couples TRBV27 to TRBJ1-3; a weak D match, TRBD1 (6 bases). The CDR3 contains 14 residues. Germline V gene lookup returns CDR1 MNHEY and CDR2 SMNVEV (reference sequence). The V end lost 9 bases, the J end lost 3 bases, and 15 bases lay between the germline ends.

The chain has TRBV6-6 and TRBJ1-3; 7 bases are shared with TRBD1. Germline assignment: CDR1 MNHNY and CDR2 SVGAGI (reference sequence). V lost 2 bases, J lost 2 bases, and 6 bases stayed unmatched. The CDR3 is 16 amino acids. The CDR3 sequence: CASSYGQAGAGNTIYF. As DNA, the CDR3 is TGTGCCAGCAGTTACGGACAGGCAGGGGCTGGAAACACCATATATTTT.

The V call is TRBV6-6, the J call TRBJ2-3; D is unresolved. The CDR3 consists of 11 residues. Germline V CDR1 and CDR2: MNHNY, SVGAGI (reference sequence). V was cut by 6 bases and J by 2 bases, with 3 bases left in between. The CDR3 nucleotides are TGTGCCAGCAGCCTCACAGATACGCAGTATTTT. Encoded protein: CASSLTDTQYF.

The J gene is TRBJ2-1, the V gene TRBV9; a possible D gene is TRBD2 (6 bases). Germline CDR1 SGDLS, CDR2 YYNGEE. The CDR3 runs 14 residues. V was pared by 2 bases and J by 7 bases, with 13 bases between. The CDR3 here is CASSVGLGTNEQFF. CDR3 DNA sequence: TGTGCCAGCAGCGTGGGGCTCGGGACTAATGAGCAGTTCTTC.

Only a few counts were recorded for this clone. V gene TRBV2 combines with J gene TRBJ2-5; 13 bases are shared with TRBD2. V shed 5 bases and J 5 bases; nucleotides not matched to a gene: 8. This CDR3 is 16 amino acids long. CDR1 and CDR2 (germline): SNHLY, FYNNEI. CDR3 amino acids: CASSMGLAGFGETQYF. CDR3 DNA sequence: TGTGCCAGCAGTATGGGACTAGCGGGATTCGGCGAGACCCAGTACTTC.

The V call is TRBV2, the J call TRBJ2-7; tentative D call: TRBD2 (6 bases). The CDR3 consists of 15 residues. CDR1 and CDR2 from the germline V gene are SNHLY and FYNNEI. V was shortened by 6 bases and J by 2 bases, with 17 bases between the two germline ends. The CDR3 sequence is CASSDPEGTPYEQYF. The CDR3 DNA sequence: TGTGCCAGCAGCGACCCGGAGGGGACCCCCTACGAGCAGTACTTC.

The J gene is TRBJ2-1, the V gene TRBV3-1 (or the pseudogene TRBV3-2), with 9 bases aligning to TRBD2. J was trimmed by 2 bases and V by 1 base; bases with no gene match: 0. This CDR3 comprises 15 residues. Germline lookup yields CDR1 LGHDT and CDR2 YNNKEL (reference sequence). The CDR3 sequence is CASSQASGAYNEQFF. The CDR3 DNA reads as TGTGCCAGCAGCCAAGCTAGCGGGGCCTACAATGAGCAGTTCTTC.

This sequence joins TRBV6-5 and TRBJ1-2; TRBD1 is a possible D gene (5 bases). This CDR3 contains 11 residues. Trimming removed 7 bases at V and 4 bases at J, with 7 bases between. Germline loops: CDR1 MNHEY, CDR2 SVGAGI. This CDR3 reads CASTGGYGYTF. The CDR3 DNA is TGTGCCAGCACGGGGGGCTATGGCTACACCTTC.

The chain couples TRBV6-2 or TRBV6-3 to TRBJ1-5; the D gene is possibly TRBD1 (6 bases). CDR3 length: 16 residues. CDR1 is MNHEY and CDR2 is SVGEGT in the germline V gene. Deletions cut 0 bases from V and 2 bases from J, with 11 bases between. This chain's CDR3 is CASSYSGARGNQPQHF. As DNA, the CDR3 is TGTGCCAGCAGTTACTCGGGGGCTAGGGGCAATCAGCCCCAGCATTTT.

V usage is TRBV7-2 and J usage is TRBJ1-1, with D unclear. From germline, CDR1 is SGHTA and CDR2 FQGNSA. V was pared by 2 bases and J by 1 base, with 8 bases between. CDR3 length equals 14 residues. DNA for the CDR3: TGTGCCAGCAGCTTATTACAGACGAACACTGAAGCTTTCTTT. Protein product: CASSLLQTNTEAFF.